What follows describes a single T cell receptor beta chain. The target antigen is unknown. This entry is derived from a study of cytomegalovirus exposure and HLA in healthy donors. General study results and limits: Per published reports, the classifier diagnosed cytomegalovirus status with high specificity and sensitivity.

Per germline, CDR1 SGHDT and CDR2 YYEEEE. V was shortened by 5 bases and J by 0 bases, with 14 bases between the two germline ends. The CDR3 has 15 residues. PCR primers comprised 60 Vbeta and 13 Jbeta primers. Profiled with immunoSEQ multiplex PCR; TCRdb holds only in-frame clones, not every one. The data show over 200,000 clones, roughly 80% seen once. The sample was PBMCs. This clonotype originated in a woman in her thirties or forties in good health and CMV-seropositive. V gene TRBV5-6 combines with J gene TRBJ1-1; D call uncertain. The CDR3 here is CASSPLGGLNTEAFF. DNA for the CDR3: TGTGCCAGCAGTCCTTTAGGAGGCTTGAACACTGAAGCTTTCTTT.